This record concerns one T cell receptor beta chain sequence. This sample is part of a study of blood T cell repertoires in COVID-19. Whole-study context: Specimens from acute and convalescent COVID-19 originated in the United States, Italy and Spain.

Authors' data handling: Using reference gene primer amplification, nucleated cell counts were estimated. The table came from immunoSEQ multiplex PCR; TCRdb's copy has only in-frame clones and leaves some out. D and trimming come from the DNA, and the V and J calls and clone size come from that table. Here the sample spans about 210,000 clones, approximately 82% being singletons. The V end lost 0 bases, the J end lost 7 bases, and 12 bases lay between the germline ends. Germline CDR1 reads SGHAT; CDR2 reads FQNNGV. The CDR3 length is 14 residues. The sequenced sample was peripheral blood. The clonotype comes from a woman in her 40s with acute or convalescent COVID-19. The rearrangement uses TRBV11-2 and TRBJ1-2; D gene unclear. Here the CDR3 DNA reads TGTGCCAGCAGCTTAGATGAAATTAGTCCTGGCTACACCTTC. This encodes CASSLDEISPGYTF.